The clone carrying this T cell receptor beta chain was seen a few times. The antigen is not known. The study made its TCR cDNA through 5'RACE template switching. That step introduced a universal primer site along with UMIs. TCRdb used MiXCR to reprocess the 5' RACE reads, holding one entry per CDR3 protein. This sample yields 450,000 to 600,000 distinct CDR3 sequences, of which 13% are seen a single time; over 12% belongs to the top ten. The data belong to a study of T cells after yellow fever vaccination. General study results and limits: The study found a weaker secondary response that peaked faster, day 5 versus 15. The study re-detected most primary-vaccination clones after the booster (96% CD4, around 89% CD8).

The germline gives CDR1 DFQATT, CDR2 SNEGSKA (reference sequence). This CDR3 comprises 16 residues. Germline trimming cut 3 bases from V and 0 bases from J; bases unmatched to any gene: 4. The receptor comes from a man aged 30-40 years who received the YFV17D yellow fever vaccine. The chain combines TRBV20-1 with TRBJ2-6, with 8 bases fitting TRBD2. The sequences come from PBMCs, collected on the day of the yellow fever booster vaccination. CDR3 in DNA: TGCAGTGCTAGCGGACTAGCAATCTCTGGGGCCAACGTCCTGACTTTC. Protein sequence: CSASGLAISGANVLTF.